The present entry profiles one TCR beta chain with its context. Its antigen is not known. A much larger clone differs from this one at a single base, so this may be a read error. Germline loops: CDR1 LGHDT, CDR2 YNNKEL (reference sequence). Trimming stripped 4 bases from V and 2 bases from J, with 6 bases between. The CDR3 loop spans 14 amino acids. Relying on iRepertoire HTBI primers and Arm-PCR of CDR3 regions, the team built TCR beta libraries. Using its own MiXCR run on the multiplex PCR reads, TCRdb lists one record per CDR3 protein. The sample lists over 500,000 distinct CDR3 sequences; 15% to 20% were seen once. The sample originates from a study of regulatory T cells in long-lasting Graves disease. Findings and limits, study-wide: Segments TRBV28, TRBJ1-2 and TRBJ2-5 showed preferential usage in persistent disease.

The time point is: newly diagnosed GD, antithyroid drugs for less than 3 months. The authors made the TCR library using RNA they extracted from PBMCs. In addition, the sample was reused for a study of T cells in Graves' hyperthyroidism and ophthalmopathy. That source adds: HTBI primers drove first-round RT-PCR of the TCR CDR3.

Source: peripheral blood mononuclear cells (PBMCs), taken at new diagnosis, from a patient treated with antithyroid drugs. The sequence was obtained from a woman in her 30s with Graves disease. The chain has TRBV3-1 and TRBJ2-6; D gene unclear. CDR3 in DNA: TGTGCCAGCAGCCCGTTCGCTGGGGCCAACGTCCTGACTTTC. It translates to CASSPFAGANVLTF.